This T cell receptor beta chain was captured in a study of T-cell reconstitution after alpha-beta-depleted transplantation in children. Study outcomes and limitations: By about two months after transplant, alpha-beta T cells reportedly arose from several hundred graft clones that had expanded. Day-60 TCRbeta diversity that was high in some patients was derived from surviving recipient T cells and thymic progenitors. T-cell counts and diversity at one year post-transplant came mainly from newly produced T cells.

There are many counts of this clonotype. As yet, its antigen is unknown. This CDR3 has 16 residues. The V and J ends lost 3 bases and 7 bases respectively, with 20 bases between them. Looked up from germline, CDR1 is SGDLS and CDR2 is YYNGEE. Researchers prepared the TCRbeta library using unique molecular identifiers, the study reports. MiXCR, run by TCRdb on the PCR reads, gives a single entry per CDR3 protein. The sample consists of about 300,000 distinct CDR3 sequences, nearly 8% of them appearing once. The clonotype originates from a female patient aged 2-15 years who had a stem cell transplant for Fanconi anemia, so the T cells may come from the graft donor. V and J are TRBV9 and TRBJ2-1, with D tentatively TRBD1 (6 bases). Source: peripheral blood, taken 360 days after TCRalphabeta/CD19-depleted stem cell transplant. CDR3 bases: TGTGCCAGCAGCGCTACAGGGATAGGGGCAATGAATGAGCAGTTCTTC. Translation gives CASSATGIGAMNEQFF. The full variable domain, with the rest looked up from reference TRBV9 and TRBJ2-1, is DSGVTQTPKHLITATGQRVTLRCSPRSGDLSVYWYQQSLDQGLQFLIQYYNGEERAKGNILERFSAQQFPDLHSELNLSSLELGDSALYFCASSATGIGAMNEQFFGPGTRLTVL.